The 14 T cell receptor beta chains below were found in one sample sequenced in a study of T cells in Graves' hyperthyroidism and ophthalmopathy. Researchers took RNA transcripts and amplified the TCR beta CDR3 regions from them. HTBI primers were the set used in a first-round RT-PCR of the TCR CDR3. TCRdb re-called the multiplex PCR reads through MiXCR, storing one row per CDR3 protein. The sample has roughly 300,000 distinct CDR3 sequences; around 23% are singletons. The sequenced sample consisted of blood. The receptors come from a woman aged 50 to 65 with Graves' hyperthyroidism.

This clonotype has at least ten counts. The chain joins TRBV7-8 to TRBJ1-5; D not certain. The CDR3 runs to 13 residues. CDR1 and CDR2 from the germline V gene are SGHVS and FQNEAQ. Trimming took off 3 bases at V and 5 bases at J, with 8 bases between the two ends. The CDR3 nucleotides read TGTGCCAGCAGCTTGTTGCTCTATCAGCCCCAGCATTTT. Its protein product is CASSLLLYQPQHF.

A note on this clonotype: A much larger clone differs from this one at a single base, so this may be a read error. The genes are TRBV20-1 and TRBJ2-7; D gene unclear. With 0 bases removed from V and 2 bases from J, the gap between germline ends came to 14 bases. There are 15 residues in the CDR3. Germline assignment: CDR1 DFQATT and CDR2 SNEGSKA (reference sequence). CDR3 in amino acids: CSARDLAVGPYEQYF. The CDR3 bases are TGCAGTGCTAGAGATCTCGCGGTAGGGCCCTACGAGCAGTACTTC.

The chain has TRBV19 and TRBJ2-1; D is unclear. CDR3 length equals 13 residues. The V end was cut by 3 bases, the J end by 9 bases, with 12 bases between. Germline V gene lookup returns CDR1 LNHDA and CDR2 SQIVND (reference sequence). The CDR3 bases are TGTGCCAGTAGTATTTCCGCCCCCGGTGAGCAGTTCTTC. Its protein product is CASSISAPGEQFF.

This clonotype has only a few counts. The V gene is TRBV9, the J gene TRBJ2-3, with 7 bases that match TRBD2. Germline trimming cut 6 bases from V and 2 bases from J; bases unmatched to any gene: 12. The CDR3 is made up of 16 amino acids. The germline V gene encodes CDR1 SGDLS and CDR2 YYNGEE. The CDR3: CASNLVSGGLTDTQYF. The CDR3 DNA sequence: TGTGCCAGCAACCTCGTATCGGGGGGACTCACAGATACGCAGTATTTT.

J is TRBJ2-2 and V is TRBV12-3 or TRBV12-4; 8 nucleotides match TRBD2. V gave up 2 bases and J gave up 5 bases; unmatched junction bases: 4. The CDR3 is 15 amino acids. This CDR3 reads CASSLLPGGTGELFF. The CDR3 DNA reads TGTGCCAGCAGTTTACTCCCGGGGGGGACCGGGGAGCTGTTTTTT.

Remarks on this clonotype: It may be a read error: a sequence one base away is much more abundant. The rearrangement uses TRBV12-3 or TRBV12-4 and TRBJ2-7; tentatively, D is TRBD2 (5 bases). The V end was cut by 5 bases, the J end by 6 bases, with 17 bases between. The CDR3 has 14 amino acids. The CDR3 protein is CASSPLVGAIEQYF. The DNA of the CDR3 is TGTGCCAGCAGTCCCCTAGTGGGAGCAATCGAGCAGTACTTC.

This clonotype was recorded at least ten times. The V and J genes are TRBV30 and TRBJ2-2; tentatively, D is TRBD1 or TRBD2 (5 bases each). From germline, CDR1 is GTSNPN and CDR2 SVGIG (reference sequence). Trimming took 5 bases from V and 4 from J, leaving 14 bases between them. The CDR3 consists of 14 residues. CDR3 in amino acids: CAWGHSGSTGELFF. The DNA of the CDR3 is TGTGCCTGGGGACACTCTGGGAGCACCGGGGAGCTGTTTTTT.

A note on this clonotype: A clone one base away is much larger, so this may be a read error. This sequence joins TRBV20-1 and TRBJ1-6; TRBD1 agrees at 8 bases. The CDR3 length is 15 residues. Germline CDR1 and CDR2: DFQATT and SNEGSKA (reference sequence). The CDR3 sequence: CSARLRTGRDSPPHF. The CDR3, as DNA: TGCAGTGCTAGACTAAGGACAGGGAGGGATTCACCCCCCCACTTT.

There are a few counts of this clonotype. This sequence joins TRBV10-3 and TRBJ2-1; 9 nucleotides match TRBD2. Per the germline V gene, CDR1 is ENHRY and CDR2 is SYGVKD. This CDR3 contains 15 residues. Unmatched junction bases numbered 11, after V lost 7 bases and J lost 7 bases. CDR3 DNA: TGTGCCATCACCCCCTCTAGCGGGACCAGGAATGAGCAGTTCTTC. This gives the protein CAITPSSGTRNEQFF.

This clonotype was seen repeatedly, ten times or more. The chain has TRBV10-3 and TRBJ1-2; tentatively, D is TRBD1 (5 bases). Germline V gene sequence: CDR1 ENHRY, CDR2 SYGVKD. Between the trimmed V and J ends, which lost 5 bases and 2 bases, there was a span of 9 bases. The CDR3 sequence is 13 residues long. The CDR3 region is CAISPTVNYGYTF. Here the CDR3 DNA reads TGTGCCATCAGTCCGACAGTGAACTATGGCTACACCTTC.

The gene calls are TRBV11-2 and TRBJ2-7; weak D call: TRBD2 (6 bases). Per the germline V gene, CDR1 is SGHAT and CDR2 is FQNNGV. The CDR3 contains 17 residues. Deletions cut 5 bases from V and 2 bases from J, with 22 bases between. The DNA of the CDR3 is TGTGCCAGCAGCCCCCACCGAGTGAGACTAGGTACCTACGAGCAGTACTTC. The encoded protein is CASSPHRVRLGTYEQYF.

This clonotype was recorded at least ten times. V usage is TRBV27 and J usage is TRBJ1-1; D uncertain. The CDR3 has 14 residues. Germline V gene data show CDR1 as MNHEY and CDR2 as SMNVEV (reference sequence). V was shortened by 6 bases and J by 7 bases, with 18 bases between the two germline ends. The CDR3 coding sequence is TGTGCCAGCAGGGGAAGGGAGAAAGGAAGTGAAGCTTTCTTT. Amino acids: CASRGREKGSEAFF.

CDR3 nucleotides: TGTGCCAGCAGCTCTCGGACAGGGGTCTATGGCTACACCTTC. It encodes CASSSRTGVYGYTF. The chain links TRBV30 to TRBJ1-2; 9 bases are shared with TRBD1. The J segment lost 4 bases and the V segment lost 8 bases, leaving 11 bases of the junction unmatched. The CDR3 covers 14 residues. Per germline, CDR1 GTSNPN and CDR2 SVGIG (reference sequence).

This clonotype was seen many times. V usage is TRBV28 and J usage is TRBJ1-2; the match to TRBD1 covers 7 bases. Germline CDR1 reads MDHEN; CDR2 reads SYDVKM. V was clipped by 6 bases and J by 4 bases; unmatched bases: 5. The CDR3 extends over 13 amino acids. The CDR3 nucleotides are TGTGCCAGCAGGATGGGACAGACCTATGGCTACACCTTC. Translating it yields CASRMGQTYGYTF.